Reported below is one T cell receptor beta chain. The antigen it recognizes is unknown. No quality values exist for individual bases; no much larger clone is one base distant. Libraries were prepared through the immunoSEQ multiplex PCR assay. What TCRdb holds here is the immuneACCESS table cut down to in-frame rearrangements. Part of the clones is not present; checked against another copy, under half of the missing clones reflect an unresolved V gene, and the others are unexplained. Present in this sample are about 16,000 clones, 84% of which were seen just once. The top ten clones comprise 15% to 20% of the sample. The data originate from a study of PD-1 blockade in mismatch repair-deficient tumors (dated by TCRdb to 2017 to 2019). Background on the whole study: Between late 2013 and September 2016, around 91 consecutive patients with about a dozen mismatch repair-deficient cancer types, all previously treated and progressing, were enrolled in the trial. Tumor-associated T cell clones were tracked in the peripheral blood of patients responding to PD-1 blockade by deep sequencing of TCR CDR3 regions. The study at large found these results: Tumor-resident clones, often undetectable in blood before treatment, expanded rapidly after pembrolizumab and then contracted, generally before radiologic responses.

What this sample's time point label stands for: peripheral blood before pembrolizumab. For each enrolled patient, mismatch repair deficiency was established using either polymerase chain reaction or immunohistochemistry. A few patients who responded to pembrolizumab therapy underwent TCR sequencing. The phase II trial prospectively tested pembrolizumab PD-1 blockade in advanced mismatch repair-deficient cancers regardless of tissue of origin. Peripheral blood T cell samples were gathered serially, both before PD-1 blockade started and at multiple time points afterward. Blood sampling time points were reported as weeks after the first dose of pembrolizumab. The CDR3 covers 15 residues, taking in both the cysteine and the phenylalanine. Left in the record is the CDR3 DNA by itself, 45 bases read in frame from the first base. Germline trimming: 6 bases from V, 0 bases from J; junction bases outside gene matches: 7. CDR1 is given as MNHNY and CDR2 as SVGAGI, both from the germline V gene (reference sequence).

The starting material was PBMCs, obtained before pembrolizumab treatment. This TCR was sampled from an adult with mismatch repair-deficient cancer. The sequence links TRBV6-6 to TRBJ2-7; 8 nucleotides in the junction match TRBD1. The CDR3 sequence is CASSATGTGSYEQYF. The nucleotide sequence is given as TGTGCCAGCAGCGCTACCGGGACAGGCTCCTACGAGCAGTACTTC.